Listed below are T cell receptor beta chains from one sample, sequenced in a study of early T cells in non-severe SARS-CoV-2 infection. One entry per CDR3 protein results from TCRdb running MiXCR on the 5' RACE reads. Among about 81,000 distinct CDR3 sequences listed, 6% to 7% were seen once. The specimen sequenced was whole blood. These TCRs come from an adult who was a healthcare worker with PCR-confirmed SARS-CoV-2 infection or an uninfected control (not recorded which). The CDR3 runs from the conserved cysteine through the conserved F or W. A D gene is named only where the DNA matches it firmly. Part of the rows lack a size; the others show once, few, many or a class for expanded clones.

J gene | clone size | D gene | V gene | CDR3 DNA | CDR3 protein
TRBJ2-5 | few | . | TRBV10-1 | TGCGCCAGCAGTGAGTCGATTGTGAGGGAGACCCAGTACTTC | CASSESIVRETQYF
TRBJ1-3 | few | TRBD1 | TRBV29-1 | TGCAGCGCCGGACAGGGGACCTCTGGAAACACCATATATTTT | CSAGQGTSGNTIYF
TRBJ2-7 | many | . | TRBV20-1 | TGCAGTGCTAATGCGGGCAGAAGTAACGAGCAGTACTTC | CSANAGRSNEQYF
TRBJ2-2 | many | TRBD2 | TRBV19 | TGTGCCAGTAGTATACTAGCGGGAGGCACCGGGGAGCTGTTTTTT | CASSILAGGTGELFF
TRBJ2-1 | many | . | TRBV29-1 | TGCAGCGTTGGCCCTGGGGGAAACTACAATGAGCAGTTCTTC | CSVGPGGNYNEQFF
TRBJ1-2 | few | . | TRBV20-1 | TGCAGTGCTTTCCAGGGCCCCACGTATGGCTACACCTTC | CSAFQGPTYGYTF
TRBJ2-1 | . | . | TRBV10-1 | TGCGCCAGCAGTGGGGTAGACAATGAGCAGTTCTTC | CASSGVDNEQFF
TRBJ2-3 | . | TRBD2 | TRBV7-2 | TGTGCCAGCAGGATAGCGGGGGGGACAGATACGCAGTATTTT | CASRIAGGTDTQYF
TRBJ1-1 | many | TRBD1 | TRBV5-6 | TGTGCCAGCACCCCTGAACGAGACGGACAGGGGGATACTGAAGCTTTCTTT | CASTPERDGQGDTEAFF
TRBJ2-1 | . | . | TRBV18 | TGTGCCAGCTCACCGCCGGGACTCTACAATGAGCAGTTCTTC | CASSPPGLYNEQFF
TRBJ1-2 | many | . | TRBV19 | TGTGCCAGTAGTGTTCTGCCTCCGGACAGCGAATATGGCTACACCTTC | CASSVLPPDSEYGYTF
TRBJ2-7 | many | . | TRBV9 | TGTGCCAGCAGCGTAGGTTTGGGCCCGAGCGAGCAGTACTTC | CASSVGLGPSEQYF
TRBJ2-1 | . | . | TRBV24-1 | TGTGCCACCAGTGATTTTCGGGCCGAGCAGTTCTTC | CATSDFRAEQFF